This is a list of T cell receptor beta chains from one sample in a study of cytomegalovirus exposure and HLA in healthy donors. The assay was immunoSEQ multiplex PCR, and TCRdb's table has in-frame clones only and misses some. The sample holds about 170,000 clones, roughly 70% seen once. Source material: PBMCs. The receptors come from a man aged 35 to 55 in good health and CMV-seropositive. CDR3s include the opening cysteine and the closing phenylalanine or tryptophan. The order of the fields is J gene, V gene, clone size, D gene, CDR3 protein, CDR3 DNA. D genes are given only for firm matches. Size is stated for part of the rows, as once, few or many counts, or as a class when the clone is expanded.

>TRBJ2-7|TRBV6-5|few|TRBD2
CASSLERGGEQYF
TGTGCCAGCAGCCTTGAGCGGGGGGGCGAGCAGTACTTC
>TRBJ2-1|TRBV7-9|once|TRBD2
CASSLLSGGYNEQFF
TGTGCCAGCAGCTTACTCAGCGGGGGCTACAATGAGCAGTTCTTC
>TRBJ1-1|TRBV27|NA|NA
CASRSPGRSNTEAFF
TGTGCCAGCAGATCGCCAGGCAGATCGAACACTGAAGCTTTCTTT
>TRBJ2-5|TRBV7-2|NA|NA
CASSSSASAGQETQYF
TGTGCCAGCAGCTCATCAGCGTCAGCCGGTCAAGAGACCCAGTACTTC
>TRBJ2-1|TRBV4-1|NA|TRBD2
CASSQTAGGSYNEQFF
TGCGCCAGCAGCCAAACAGCGGGGGGGTCCTACAATGAGCAGTTCTTC
>TRBJ1-5|TRBV19|once|NA
CASSILQGRVGNQPQHF
TGTGCCAGTAGTATCCTACAGGGCAGGGTGGGTAATCAGCCCCAGCATTTT
>TRBJ1-5|TRBV6-5|NA|TRBD1
CASRTGNQPQHF
TGTGCCAGCCGGACAGGAAATCAGCCCCAGCATTTT
>TRBJ2-5|TRBV27|NA|TRBD1
CASSLRDRGYQETQYF
TGTGCCAGCAGTTTACGCGACAGGGGATACCAAGAGACCCAGTACTTC
>TRBJ1-2|TRBV6-1|NA|NA
CASSEWQGRYGYTF
TGTGCCAGCAGTGAATGGCAGGGTCGGTATGGCTACACCTTC
>TRBJ1-1|TRBV6-1|NA|NA
CASSGGGMTEAFF
TGTGCCAGCAGTGGGGGGGGAATGACTGAAGCTTTCTTT
>TRBJ1-5|TRBV19|NA|TRBD1
CASSKDRENQPQHF
TGTGCCAGTAGTAAAGACAGGGAAAATCAGCCCCAGCATTTT
>TRBJ1-6|TRBV13|NA|NA
CASSFSPLGGSPLHF
TGTGCCAGCAGCTTCTCACCCCTCGGGGGGTCACCCCTCCACTTT
>TRBJ2-2|TRBV6-5|NA|NA
CATRQVTNTGELFF
TGTGCCACACGACAGGTTACGAACACCGGGGAGCTGTTTTTT
>TRBJ1-1|TRBV30|NA|NA
CAWRQGTRKDTEAFF
TGTGCCTGGAGACAGGGCACCCGGAAGGACACTGAAGCTTTCTTT
>TRBJ2-1|TRBV5-6|NA|TRBD2
CASSLALAGGSYNEQFF
TGTGCCAGCAGCTTGGCCCTAGCGGGGGGGTCCTACAATGAGCAGTTCTTC
>TRBJ2-2|TRBV28|NA|TRBD2
CASSFGLAVDTGELFF
TGTGCCAGCAGTTTCGGACTAGCGGTTGACACCGGGGAGCTGTTTTTT
>TRBJ1-1|TRBV27|NA|NA
CASSLLLGGPEAFF
TGTGCCAGCAGTTTATTATTGGGGGGACCCGAAGCTTTCTTT
>TRBJ1-4|TRBV6-6|NA|NA
CASSYSQSATNEKLFF
TGTGCCAGCAGTTATTCACAGTCGGCAACTAATGAAAAACTGTTTTTT
>TRBJ1-2|TRBV19|NA|NA
CASSRRDSNRLYGYTF
TGTGCCAGTAGTAGGAGGGACTCCAACCGATTATATGGCTACACCTTC
>TRBJ1-1|TRBV19|once|NA
CASIAGRANTEAFF
TGTGCCAGTATCGCGGGGAGGGCGAACACTGAAGCTTTCTTT
>TRBJ2-7|TRBV9|NA|TRBD1
CASSAATGDYEQYF
TGTGCCAGCAGCGCCGCGACAGGGGACTACGAGCAGTACTTC
>TRBJ2-3|TRBV5-1|NA|NA
CASSLDGGPTDTQYF
TGCGCCAGCAGCTTGGACGGGGGACCCACAGATACGCAGTATTTT
>TRBJ2-7|TRBV6-1|NA|TRBD1
CASSEDPTGGYEQYF
TGTGCCAGCAGTGAAGATCCGACAGGGGGGTACGAGCAGTACTTC
>TRBJ1-1|TRBV18|NA|TRBD1
CASSPPTGQVEAFF
TGTGCCAGCTCACCACCGACAGGGCAGGTTGAAGCTTTCTTT
>TRBJ2-1|TRBV7-6|NA|TRBD1
CASSSRQGSRFF
TGTGCCAGCAGCTCCCGACAGGGTTCGCGGTTCTTC
>TRBJ1-1|TRBV7-2|once|NA
CASSFPSTGQNTEAFF
TGTGCCAGCAGCTTTCCCTCCACGGGACAGAACACTGAAGCTTTCTTT
>TRBJ1-2|TRBV19|once|NA
CASSIEYRDNGYTF
TGTGCCAGTAGTATAGAGTACAGGGATAATGGCTACACCTTC
>TRBJ2-3|TRBV19|few|NA
CASRLPGSHTQYF
TGTGCCAGCAGACTCCCCGGGTCTCATACGCAGTATTTT
>TRBJ2-5|TRBV30|few|NA
CAWNKRQLQETQYF
TGTGCCTGGAATAAAAGACAGCTCCAAGAGACCCAGTACTTC
>TRBJ2-3|TRBV19|NA|TRBD1
CASSQGTATDTQYF
TGTGCCAGTAGTCAAGGGACAGCGACAGATACGCAGTATTTT
>TRBJ2-7|TRBV19|few|TRBD1
CASSETGAYEQYF
TGTGCCAGTAGTGAGACAGGGGCCTACGAGCAGTACTTC
>TRBJ2-1|TRBV6-5|NA|TRBD1
CASSSDRGFGNEQFF
TGTGCCAGCAGCTCCGACAGGGGATTTGGGAATGAGCAGTTCTTC
>TRBJ1-2|TRBV19|once|TRBD1
CASSDLGQFYGYTF
TGTGCCAGTAGCGACCTGGGACAGTTCTATGGCTACACCTTC
>TRBJ2-7|TRBV27|NA|TRBD1
CASSRGTGLEQYF
TGTGCCAGCAGCCGGGGGACAGGGCTCGAGCAGTACTTC
>TRBJ2-1|TRBV7-8|few|NA
CASSLGNQGLNEQFF
TGTGCCAGCAGCTTAGGTAATCAGGGGCTAAATGAGCAGTTCTTC
>TRBJ1-1|TRBV5-4|NA|NA
CASSLRDSQTEAFF
TGTGCCAGCAGCTTGAGAGACAGTCAGACTGAAGCTTTCTTT
>TRBJ2-7|TRBV2|NA|TRBD2
CASIPGLEGEQYF
TGTGCCAGCATTCCCGGACTAGAGGGCGAGCAGTACTTC
>TRBJ2-3|TRBV2|few|TRBD2
CASSEPSGGAEGTQYF
TGTGCCAGCAGTGAACCTAGCGGGGGGGCCGAGGGGACGCAGTATTTT
>TRBJ2-1|TRBV6-4|NA|NA
CASSALSGRGEQFF
TGTGCCAGCAGTGCCCTGTCGGGCAGGGGTGAGCAGTTCTTC
>TRBJ1-5|TRBV5-8|few|NA
CASSLVRAQPQHF
TGTGCCAGCAGCTTGGTCAGGGCACAGCCCCAGCATTTT
>TRBJ2-3|TRBV7-8|NA|TRBD1
CASSGQGPDTQYF
TGTGCCAGCAGCGGACAGGGTCCAGATACGCAGTATTTT
>TRBJ2-7|TRBV4-2|NA|TRBD1
CASSQDAAQGDYEQYF
TGTGCCAGCAGCCAAGATGCCGCCCAGGGGGACTACGAGCAGTACTTC